What follows is one TCR beta chain and its context. Sequencing used immunoSEQ multiplex PCR; TCRdb keeps in-frame clones, though not all of them. The sample yields some 97,000 clones, approximately 89% seen once. Per germline, CDR1 SGHTA and CDR2 FQGNSA. The CDR3 extends over 15 amino acids. Trimming removed 1 base at V and 2 bases at J, with 10 bases between. The data originate from a study of OX40 agonist ivuxolimab in advanced cancers. On the study more broadly: Eligibility admitted prior anti-PD-1, anti-PD-L1 or anti-CTLA-4 therapy; about 39% had some. Three individuals attained partial responses, comprising one hepatocellular carcinoma case and two cutaneous melanoma cases.

Baseline was the first blood sampling point, followed by cycle 4 day 1 and cycle 7 day 1. This chain joins TRBV7-2 and TRBJ2-3; TRBD2 might be the D (5 bases). Sequenced material: CD4+ or CD8+ T cells sorted from blood, taken in a trial of the OX40 agonist ivuxolimab. This receptor was identified in an adult with an advanced solid tumor such as melanoma, head and neck, liver or kidney cancer. The CDR3 region is CASSLGRLTTDTQYF. The CDR3, as DNA: TGTGCCAGCAGCTTAGGTCGACTAACCACAGATACGCAGTATTTT.